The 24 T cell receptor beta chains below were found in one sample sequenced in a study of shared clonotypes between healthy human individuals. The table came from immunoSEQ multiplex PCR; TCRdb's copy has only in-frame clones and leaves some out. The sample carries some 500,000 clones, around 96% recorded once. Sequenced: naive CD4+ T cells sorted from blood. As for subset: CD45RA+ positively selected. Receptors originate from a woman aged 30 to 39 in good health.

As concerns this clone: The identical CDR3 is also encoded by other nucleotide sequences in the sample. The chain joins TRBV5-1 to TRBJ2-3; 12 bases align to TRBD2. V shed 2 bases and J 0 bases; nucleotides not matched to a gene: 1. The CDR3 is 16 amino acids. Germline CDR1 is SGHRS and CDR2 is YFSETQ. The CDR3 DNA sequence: TGCGCCAGCAGCTTAGGACTAGCGGGAAGCACAGATACGCAGTATTTT. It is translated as CASSLGLAGSTDTQYF. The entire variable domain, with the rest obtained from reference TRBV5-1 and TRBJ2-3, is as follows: KAGVTQTPRYLIKTRGQQVTLSCSPISGHRSVSWYQQTPGQGLQFLFEYFSETQRNKGNFPGRFSGRQFSNSRSEMNVSTLELGDSALYLCASSLGLAGSTDTQYFGPGTRLTVL.

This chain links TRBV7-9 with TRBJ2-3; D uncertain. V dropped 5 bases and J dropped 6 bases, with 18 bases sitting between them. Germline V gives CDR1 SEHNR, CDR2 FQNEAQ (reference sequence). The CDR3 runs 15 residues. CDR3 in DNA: TGTGCCAGCAGCATCCCTTGGGAAGGGTTGGATACGCAGTATTTT. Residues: CASSIPWEGLDTQYF.

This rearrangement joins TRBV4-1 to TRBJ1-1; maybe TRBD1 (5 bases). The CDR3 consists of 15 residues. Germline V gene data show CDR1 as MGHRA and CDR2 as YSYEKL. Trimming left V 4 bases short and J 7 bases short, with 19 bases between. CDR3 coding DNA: TGCGCCAGCAGCCTCTTGGACGGGGGTATCGGTGAAGCTTTCTTT. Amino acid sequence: CASSLLDGGIGEAFF.

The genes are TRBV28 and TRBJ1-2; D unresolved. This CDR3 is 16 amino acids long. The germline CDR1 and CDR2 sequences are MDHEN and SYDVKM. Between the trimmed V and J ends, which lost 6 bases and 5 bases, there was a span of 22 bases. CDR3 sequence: CASSFRTHLVGYGYTF. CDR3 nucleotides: TGTGCCAGCAGCTTCCGTACCCATTTAGTGGGGTATGGCTACACCTTC.

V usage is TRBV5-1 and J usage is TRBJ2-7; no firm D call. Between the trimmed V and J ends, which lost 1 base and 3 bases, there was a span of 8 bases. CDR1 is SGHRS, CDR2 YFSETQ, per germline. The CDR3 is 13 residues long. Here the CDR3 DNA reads TGCGCCAGCAGCTTGTCAGTACGCTACGAGCAGTACTTC. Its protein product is CASSLSVRYEQYF.

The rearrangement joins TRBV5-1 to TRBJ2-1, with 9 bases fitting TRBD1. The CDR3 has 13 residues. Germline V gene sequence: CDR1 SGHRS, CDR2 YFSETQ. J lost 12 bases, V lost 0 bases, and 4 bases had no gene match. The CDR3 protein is CASSLGTGVGQFF. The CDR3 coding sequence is TGCGCCAGCAGCTTGGGGACAGGGGTGGGGCAGTTCTTC.

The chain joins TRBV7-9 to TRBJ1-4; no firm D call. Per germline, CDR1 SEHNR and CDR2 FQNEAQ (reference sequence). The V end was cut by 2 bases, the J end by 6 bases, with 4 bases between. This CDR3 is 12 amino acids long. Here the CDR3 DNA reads TGTGCCAGCAGCTTATGGGATGAAAAACTGTTTTTT. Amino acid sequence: CASSLWDEKLFF.

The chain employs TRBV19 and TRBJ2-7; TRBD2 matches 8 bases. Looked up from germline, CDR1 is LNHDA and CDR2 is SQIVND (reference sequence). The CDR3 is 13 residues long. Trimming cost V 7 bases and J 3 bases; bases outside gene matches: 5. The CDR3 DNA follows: TGTGCCAGTACGAGCGGGAGAGGCTACGAGCAGTACTTC. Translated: CASTSGRGYEQYF.

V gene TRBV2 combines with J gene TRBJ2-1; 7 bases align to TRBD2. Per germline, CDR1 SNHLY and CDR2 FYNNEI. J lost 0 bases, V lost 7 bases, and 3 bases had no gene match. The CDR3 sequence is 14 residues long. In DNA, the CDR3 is TGTGCCAGCATGCGGGGGAGCTCCTACAATGAGCAGTTCTTC. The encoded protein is CASMRGSSYNEQFF.

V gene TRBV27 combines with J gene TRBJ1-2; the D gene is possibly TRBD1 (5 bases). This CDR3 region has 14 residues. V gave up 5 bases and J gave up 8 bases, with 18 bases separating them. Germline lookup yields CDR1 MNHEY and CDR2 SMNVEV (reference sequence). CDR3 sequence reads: CASSPAGTRGGYTF. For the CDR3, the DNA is TGTGCCAGCAGTCCCGCCGGGACCCGAGGGGGCTACACCTTC.

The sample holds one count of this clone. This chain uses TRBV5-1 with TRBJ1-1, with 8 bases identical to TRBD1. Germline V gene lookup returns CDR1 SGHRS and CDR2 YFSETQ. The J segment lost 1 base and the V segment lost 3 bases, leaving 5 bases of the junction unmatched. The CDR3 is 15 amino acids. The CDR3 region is CASSWEGQENTEAFF. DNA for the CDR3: TGCGCCAGCAGCTGGGAGGGACAGGAGAACACTGAAGCTTTCTTT.

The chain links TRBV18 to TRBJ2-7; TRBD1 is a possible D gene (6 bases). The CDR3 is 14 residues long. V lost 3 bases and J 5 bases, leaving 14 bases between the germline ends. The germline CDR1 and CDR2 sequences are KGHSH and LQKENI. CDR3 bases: TGTGCCAGCTCACCCAGGGACCGGGACAACGAGCAGTACTTC. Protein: CASSPRDRDNEQYF.

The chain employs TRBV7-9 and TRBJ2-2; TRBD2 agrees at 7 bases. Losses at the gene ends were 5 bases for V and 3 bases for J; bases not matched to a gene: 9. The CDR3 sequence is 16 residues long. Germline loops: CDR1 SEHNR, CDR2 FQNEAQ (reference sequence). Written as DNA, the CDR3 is TGTGCCAGCAGCGACCGCGGGGGTCGGGACACCGGGGAGCTGTTTTTT. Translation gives CASSDRGGRDTGELFF.

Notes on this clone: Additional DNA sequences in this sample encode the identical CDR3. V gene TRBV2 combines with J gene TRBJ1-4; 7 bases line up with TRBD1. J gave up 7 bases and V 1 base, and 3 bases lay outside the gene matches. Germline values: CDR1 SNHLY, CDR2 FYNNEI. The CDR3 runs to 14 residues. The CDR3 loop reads CASSEGRGREKLFF. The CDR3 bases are TGTGCCAGCAGTGAAGGGAGGGGGCGTGAAAAACTGTTTTTT.

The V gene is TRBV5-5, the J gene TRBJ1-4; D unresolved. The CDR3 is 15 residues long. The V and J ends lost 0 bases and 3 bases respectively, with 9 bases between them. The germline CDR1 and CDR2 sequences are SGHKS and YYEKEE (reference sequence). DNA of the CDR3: TGTGCCAGCAGCTTGGCACCGACACCTAATGAAAAACTGTTTTTT. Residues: CASSLAPTPNEKLFF.

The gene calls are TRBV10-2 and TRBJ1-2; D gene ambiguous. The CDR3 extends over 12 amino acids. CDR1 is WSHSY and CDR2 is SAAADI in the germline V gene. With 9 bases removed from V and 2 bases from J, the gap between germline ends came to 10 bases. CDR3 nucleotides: TGCGCCAGTACGGGTACAAACTATGGCTACACCTTC. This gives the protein CASTGTNYGYTF.

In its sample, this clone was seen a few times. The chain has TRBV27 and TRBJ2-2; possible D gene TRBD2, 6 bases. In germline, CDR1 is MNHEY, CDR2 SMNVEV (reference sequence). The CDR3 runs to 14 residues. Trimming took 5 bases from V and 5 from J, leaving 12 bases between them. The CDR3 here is CASSATRDTGELFF. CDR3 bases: TGTGCCAGCAGTGCGACTAGAGATACCGGGGAGCTGTTTTTT.

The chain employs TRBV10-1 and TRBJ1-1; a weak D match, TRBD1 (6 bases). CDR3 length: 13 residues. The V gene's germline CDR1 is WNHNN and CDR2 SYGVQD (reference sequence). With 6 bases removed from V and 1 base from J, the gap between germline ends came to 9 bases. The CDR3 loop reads CASSLQGNTEAFF. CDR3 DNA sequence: TGCGCCAGCAGCCTACAGGGGAACACTGAAGCTTTCTTT.

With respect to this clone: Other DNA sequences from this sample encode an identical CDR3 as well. CDR3 protein: CASSYSGVQPQHF. The DNA for the CDR3 is TGTGCCAGCAGTTACTCGGGGGTTCAGCCCCAGCATTTT. The rearrangement uses TRBV6-5 and TRBJ1-5; perhaps TRBD1 as D (5 bases). There are 13 residues in the CDR3. Trimming removed 0 bases at V and 6 bases at J, with 6 bases between. Germline CDR1 is MNHEY and CDR2 is SVGAGI.

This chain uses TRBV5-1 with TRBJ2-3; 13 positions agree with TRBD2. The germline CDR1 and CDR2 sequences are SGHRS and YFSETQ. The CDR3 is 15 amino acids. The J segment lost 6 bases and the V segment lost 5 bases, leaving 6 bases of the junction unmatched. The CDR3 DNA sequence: TGCGCCAGCAGACTAGCGGGAGGGCTCGCGGATACGCAGTATTTT. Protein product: CASRLAGGLADTQYF. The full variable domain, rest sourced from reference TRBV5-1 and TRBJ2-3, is KAGVTQTPRYLIKTRGQQVTLSCSPISGHRSVSWYQQTPGQGLQFLFEYFSETQRNKGNFPGRFSGRQFSNSRSEMNVSTLELGDSALYLCASRLAGGLADTQYFGPGTRLTVL.

CDR3 residues: CASSRTDTNREGYTF. CDR3 nucleotides: TGCGCCAGCAGCCGAACCGATACGAACAGGGAGGGCTACACCTTC. This chain uses TRBV5-1 with TRBJ1-2; the D gene is possibly TRBD1 (6 bases). This CDR3 is 15 amino acids long. The V end lost 4 bases, the J end lost 8 bases, and 21 bases lay between the germline ends. Per germline, CDR1 SGHRS and CDR2 YFSETQ.

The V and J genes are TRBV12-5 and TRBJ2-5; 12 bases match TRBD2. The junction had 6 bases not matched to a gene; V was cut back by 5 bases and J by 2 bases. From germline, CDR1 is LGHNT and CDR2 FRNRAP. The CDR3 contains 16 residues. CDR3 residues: CASGPWTSGVQETQYF. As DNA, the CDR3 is TGTGCTAGTGGTCCCTGGACTAGCGGGGTACAAGAGACCCAGTACTTC.

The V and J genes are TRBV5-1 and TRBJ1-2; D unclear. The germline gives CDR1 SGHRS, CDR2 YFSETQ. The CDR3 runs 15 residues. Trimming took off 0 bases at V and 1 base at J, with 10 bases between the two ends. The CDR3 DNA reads TGCGCCAGCAGCTTGGGGGGAGATTTTAACTATGGCTACACCTTC. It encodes CASSLGGDFNYGYTF.

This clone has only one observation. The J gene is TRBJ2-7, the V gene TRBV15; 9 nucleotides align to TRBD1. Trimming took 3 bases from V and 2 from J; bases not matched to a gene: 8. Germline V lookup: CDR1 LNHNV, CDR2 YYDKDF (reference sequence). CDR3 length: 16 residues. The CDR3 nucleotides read TGTGCCACCAGCAGGACCCGGGACAGGGACACCTACGAGCAGTACTTC. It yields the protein CATSRTRDRDTYEQYF.